This TCR beta chain was found in a study of T-cell memory formation after mild COVID-19. Study overall: TCR clusters were mostly donor specific. The study, taken as a whole, reports: CD4+ bias marked clones expanding day 15 to 37, unlike balanced contracting clones. A second wave of clones peaked on day 37, and their SARS-CoV-2 specificity went unconfirmed. Contracting CD8+ clones were enriched in EMRA, CD4+ mainly in CM and EM.

In regard to this clonotype: The antigen remains undetermined. One end of the junction is discordant with germline, which a read error may explain.

A single record per CDR3 protein comes from TCRdb applying MiXCR to the 5' RACE reads. The data hold under 550,000 distinct CDR3 sequences, with roughly 18% observed a single time. The sequence came from an adult woman who had mild COVID-19 (a few samples of this study predate the infection). Cell type and time point are not known. Sequenced material: PBMCs or a T cell subset sorted from them (not recorded which).

The DNA for the CDR3 is TGTGCCAGCACCTTGGGACTAGCGGGAGGAGAGACCCAGTACTTC. Amino acids: CASTLGLAGGETQYF. This chain uses TRBV5-6 with TRBJ2-5; the match to TRBD2 covers 15 bases. CDR1 is SGHDT, CDR2 YYEEEE, per germline. This CDR3 has 15 amino acids.